Presented here are 3 T cell receptor beta chains from one specimen sequenced in a study of read filtering for tumor transcriptome and immune sequencing. The library was built from about 400 ng RNA with molecular barcoded adaptors for alpha/delta and beta/gamma chains. TCRdb re-derived calls from the reads in MiXCR, one entry per CDR3 protein. This table has tens of thousands of distinct CDR3 sequences, roughly 21% appearing once. The source material was a population of CD138-negative cells sorted from bone marrow. The origin of the receptors is a donor over 35 with multiple myeloma.

V is TRBV19 and J is TRBJ1-4; a possible D gene is TRBD1 (6 bases). The CDR3 loop spans 15 amino acids. The V and J ends lost 10 bases and 4 bases respectively, with 19 bases between them. Germline V lookup: CDR1 LNHDA, CDR2 SQIVND (reference sequence). CDR3 DNA sequence: TGTGCCACCTCTACTAGGACAGCGGTTAATGAAAAACTGTTTTTT. The encoded protein is CATSTRTAVNEKLFF.

On this clonotype itself: Germline and junction disagree at one end, which may indicate a read error. The rearrangement links TRBV28 to TRBJ1-6; maybe TRBD1 (6 bases). The CDR3 has 13 amino acids. The germline V gene has CDR1 MDHEN and CDR2 SYDVKM. CDR3 sequence reads: CASTWDTYSPLHF. The DNA of the CDR3 is TGTGCGAGCACTTGGGACACTTATTCACCCCTCCACTTT.

This clonotype was seen only a few times. This rearrangement joins TRBV5-1 to TRBJ2-3; 11 bases map to TRBD1. In germline, CDR1 is SGHRS, CDR2 YFSETQ. The CDR3 covers 18 residues. The ends lost 4 bases at V and 0 bases at J; junction bases unmatched: 10. CDR3 nucleotide sequence: TGCGCCAGCAGCCCGGACAGGGGGCTGCGGGGCAGCACAGATACGCAGTATTTT. Its protein is CASSPDRGLRGSTDTQYF.